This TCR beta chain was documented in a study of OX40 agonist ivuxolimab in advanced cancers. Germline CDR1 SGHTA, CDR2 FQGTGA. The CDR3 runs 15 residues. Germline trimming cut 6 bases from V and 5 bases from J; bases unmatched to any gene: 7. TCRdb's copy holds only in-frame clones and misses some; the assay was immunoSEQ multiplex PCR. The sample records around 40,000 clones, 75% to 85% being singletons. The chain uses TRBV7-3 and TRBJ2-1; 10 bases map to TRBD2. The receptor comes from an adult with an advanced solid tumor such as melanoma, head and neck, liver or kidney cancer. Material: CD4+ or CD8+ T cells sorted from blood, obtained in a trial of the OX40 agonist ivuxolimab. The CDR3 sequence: CASSPSGGPNNEQFF. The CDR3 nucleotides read TGTGCCAGCAGTCCTAGCGGGGGACCTAACAATGAGCAGTTCTTC. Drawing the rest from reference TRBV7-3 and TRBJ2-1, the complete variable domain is GAGVSQTPSNKVTEKGKYVELRCDPISGHTALYWYRQSLGQGPEFLIYFQGTGAADDSGLPNDRFFAVRPEGSVSTLKIQRTERGDSAVYLCASSPSGGPNNEQFFGPGTRLTVL.